The rows below give T cell receptor beta chains drawn from one sample of a study of beta chain features in type 1 diabetes. The assay was immunoSEQ multiplex PCR, and TCRdb's table has in-frame clones only and misses some. The sample holds about 650,000 clones; under 15% are singletons and the top ten take 0.095% to 0.15%. The sample consisted of naive CD4+ T cells from blood. The receptor source for this set is a young man with type 1 diabetes. Each CDR3 is given with its conserved first and last residue. Each record gives: V gene, D gene, clone size, J gene, CDR3 DNA, CDR3 protein. D genes are given only for firm matches. Clone size is stated in some rows and not others, as once, few, many or a class when expanded.

TRBV4-3	TRBD2	few	TRBJ2-5	TGCGCCAGCAGCCAAGACCGAGCGGGGGAAGAGACCCAGTACTTC	CASSQDRAGEETQYF
TRBV18	-	-	TRBJ1-2	TGTGCCAGCTCACCACGTGGCTTTCAGGGATCCTACCACTATGGCTACACCTTC	CASSPRGFQGSYHYGYTF
TRBV9	TRBD1	-	TRBJ1-6	TGTGCCAGCAGCGTCCGGGACAGGGGGAATTCACCCCTCCACTTT	CASSVRDRGNSPLHF
TRBV9	-	-	TRBJ1-1	TGTGCCAGCAGCGTGACGGATGGGGACACTGAAGCTTTCTTT	CASSVTDGDTEAFF
TRBV18	-	-	TRBJ2-1	TGTGCCAGCTCACCCTGGACCGCCAATGAGCAGTTCTTC	CASSPWTANEQFF
TRBV7-9	-	-	TRBJ2-3	TGTGCCAGCAGCTTAGACGGGGCAGGGGCGACCAACACAGATACGCAGTATTTT	CASSLDGAGATNTDTQYF
TRBV29-1	TRBD1	few	TRBJ2-1	TGCAGCGTTGGTGGGACAGGGGGTAATGAGCAGTTCTTC	CSVGGTGGNEQFF
TRBV30	-	-	TRBJ1-1	TGTGCCTGGAGACAGGAGCCGGTTGGGGCTTTCTTT	CAWRQEPVGAFF
TRBV29-1	TRBD2	few	TRBJ2-1	TGCAGCGTCGGGATTAGCACTAGCGGGGTCGGGGAGCAGTTCTTC	CSVGISTSGVGEQFF
TRBV4-1	TRBD1	-	TRBJ2-2	TGCGCCAGCAGCCAAGAAGGGACAGCGAACACCGGGGAGCTGTTTTTT	CASSQEGTANTGELFF
TRBV19	-	-	TRBJ1-6	TGTGCCAGTAGATTGGGACGGACTACTTCACCCCTCCACTTT	CASRLGRTTSPLHF
TRBV19	TRBD2	few	TRBJ2-3	TGTGCCAGTAGTATCTGGCGGGGGACCACAGATACGCAGTATTTT	CASSIWRGTTDTQYF
TRBV6-4	-	few	TRBJ1-2	TGTGCCAGCAGTCCAGGGGTAGTTGGCTACACCTTC	CASSPGVVGYTF
TRBV7-2	-	few	TRBJ2-6	TGTGCCAGCACCAGGGAGGGGGCCGTCTCTGGGGCCAACGTCCTGACTTTC	CASTREGAVSGANVLTF
TRBV18	-	-	TRBJ1-2	TGTGCCAGCTCACCCCGGGGGGGCCTTAACTATGGCTACACCTTC	CASSPRGGLNYGYTF
TRBV25-1	TRBD1	few	TRBJ1-6	TGTGCCAGCAGTGAATGGGCGGGACAGGGGTATTCACCCCTCCACTTT	CASSEWAGQGYSPLHF
TRBV4-3	-	-	TRBJ2-2	TGCGCCAGCAGCCTGAACACCGGGGAGCTGTTTTTT	CASSLNTGELFF
TRBV5-6	-	-	TRBJ2-7	TGTGCCAGCAGCTTGGGGTCAGGAAATACCTACGAGCAGTACTTC	CASSLGSGNTYEQYF
TRBV7-9	TRBD1	few	TRBJ2-7	TGTGCCAGCAGCTTAGGGACAGGTCGCTCCTACGAGCAGTACTTC	CASSLGTGRSYEQYF
TRBV5-6	-	-	TRBJ2-1	TGTGCCAGCAGCTTTAGGACGGGTGGCAATGAGCAGTTCTTC	CASSFRTGGNEQFF
TRBV5-1	-	-	TRBJ2-6	TGCGCCAGCACCAGGGCATACTCTGGGGCCAACGTCCTGACTTTC	CASTRAYSGANVLTF
TRBV27	-	-	TRBJ2-6	TGTGCCAGCAGTTTATCCCGGCTAGCCGGGGCCAACGTCCTGACTTTC	CASSLSRLAGANVLTF
TRBV7-3	TRBD1	-	TRBJ2-3	TGTGCCAGCAGCTTCACCGGGACAGGGGAAGGAGATACGCAGTATTTT	CASSFTGTGEGDTQYF
TRBV11-3	TRBD1	-	TRBJ1-1	TGTGCCAGCAGCCAGGGACAGGGTACTGAAGCTTTCTTT	CASSQGQGTEAFF
TRBV5-1	TRBD1	-	TRBJ2-3	TGCGCCAGCAGCGTGGACAGGGTGGGCACAGATACGCAGTATTTT	CASSVDRVGTDTQYF
TRBV4-1	-	-	TRBJ1-5	TGCGCCAGCAGCCAGGGGCGGCAGGGCGGAATGAAGCCCCAGCATTTT	CASSQGRQGGMKPQHF
TRBV29-1	-	few	TRBJ1-4	TGCAGCATCTCTAACAGAGTTACTAATGAAAAACTGTTTTTT	CSISNRVTNEKLFF
TRBV10-3	-	-	TRBJ2-5	TGTGCCATCGGGGAACAGGGAGAGACCCAGTACTTC	CAIGEQGETQYF
TRBV7-9	-	few	TRBJ1-2	TGTGCCAGCAGCTACTACGGGGAAAACTATGGCTACACCTTC	CASSYYGENYGYTF
TRBV6-5	TRBD1	few	TRBJ1-6	TGTGCCAGCAGTTCACAGGGGTTTGGGGGGAATTCACCCCTCCACTTT	CASSSQGFGGNSPLHF
TRBV6-6	-	few	TRBJ2-7	TGTGCCAGCAGTTCCGGAACCCCCGGGGCCCACGAGCAGTACTTC	CASSSGTPGAHEQYF
TRBV7-9	-	few	TRBJ1-5	TGTGCCAGCAGTTTACAGGATAGCAATCAGCCCCAGCATTTT	CASSLQDSNQPQHF
TRBV2	-	few	TRBJ1-2	TGTGCCAGCAGTGAAGGACAGGCCTATGGCTACACCTTC	CASSEGQAYGYTF
TRBV5-1	-	-	TRBJ2-1	TGCGCCAGCAGCTTACCCAACTCAGGGGCAGGTGAGCAGTTCTTC	CASSLPNSGAGEQFF
TRBV7-9	-	few	TRBJ1-5	TGTGCCAGCAGTGGGAGCAATCAGCCCCAGCATTTT	CASSGSNQPQHF
TRBV7-2	TRBD1	few	TRBJ1-4	TGTGCCAGCAGCGGACAGACAGGGACTAATGAAAAACTGTTTTTT	CASSGQTGTNEKLFF
TRBV9	-	few	TRBJ1-1	TGTGCCAGCAGCCCCAGGGGACGTGTGACTGAAGCTTTCTTT	CASSPRGRVTEAFF
TRBV7-8	TRBD1	few	TRBJ1-5	TGTGCCAGCAGCCCAAGGGGGACAGGGGATAGCAATCAGCCCCAGCATTTT	CASSPRGTGDSNQPQHF
TRBV18	-	-	TRBJ2-1	TGTGCCAGCTCCCGCGTTACAGGGTTCAATGAGCAGTTCTTC	CASSRVTGFNEQFF
TRBV29-1	-	-	TRBJ1-4	TGCAGCGTGGGACATGGAAATGAAAAACTGTTTTTT	CSVGHGNEKLFF
TRBV5-6	TRBD1	-	TRBJ2-1	TGTGCCAGCAGCTTGGGACAGGGGAAGAGGGATGAGCAGTTCTTC	CASSLGQGKRDEQFF